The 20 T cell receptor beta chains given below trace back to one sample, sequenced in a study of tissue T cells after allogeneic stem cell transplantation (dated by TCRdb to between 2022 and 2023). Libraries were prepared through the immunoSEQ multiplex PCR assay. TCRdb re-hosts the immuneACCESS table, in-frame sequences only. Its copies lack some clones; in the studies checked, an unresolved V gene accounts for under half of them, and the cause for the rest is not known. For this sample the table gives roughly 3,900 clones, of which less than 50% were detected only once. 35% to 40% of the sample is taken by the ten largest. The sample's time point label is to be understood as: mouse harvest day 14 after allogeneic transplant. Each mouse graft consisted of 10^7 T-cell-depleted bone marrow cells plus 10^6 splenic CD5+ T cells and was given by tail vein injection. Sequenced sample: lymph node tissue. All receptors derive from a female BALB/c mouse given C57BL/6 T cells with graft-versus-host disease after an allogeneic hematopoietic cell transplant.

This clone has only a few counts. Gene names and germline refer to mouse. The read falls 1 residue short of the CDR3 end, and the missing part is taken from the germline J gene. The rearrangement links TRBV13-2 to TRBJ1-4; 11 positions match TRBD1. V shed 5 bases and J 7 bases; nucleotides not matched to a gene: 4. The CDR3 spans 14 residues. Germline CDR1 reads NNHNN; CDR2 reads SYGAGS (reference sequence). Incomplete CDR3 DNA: TGTGCCAGCGGGGGACAGGGGGACGGCGAAAGATTATTT. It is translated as CASGGQGDGERLF. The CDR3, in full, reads CASGGQGDGERLFF.

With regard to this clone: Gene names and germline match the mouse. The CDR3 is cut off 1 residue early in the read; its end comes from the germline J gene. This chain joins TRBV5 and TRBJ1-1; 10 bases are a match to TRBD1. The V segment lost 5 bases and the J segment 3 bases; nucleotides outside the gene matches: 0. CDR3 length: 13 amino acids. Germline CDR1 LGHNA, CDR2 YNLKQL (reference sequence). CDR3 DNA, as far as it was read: TGTGCCAGCAGCGACAGGGGGCACACAGAAGTCTTC. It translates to CASSDRGHTEVF. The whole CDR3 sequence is CASSDRGHTEVFF.

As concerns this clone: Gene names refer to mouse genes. The sequenced part of the CDR3 DNA is TGTGCCAGCAGAGAACTGGGGGGGCGCCAAGACACCCAGTAC. Translated: CASRELGGRQDTQY. The CDR3 in full is CASRELGGRQDTQYF. The chain recombines TRBV19 with TRBJ2-5, with TRBD2 matching 11 bases. The read ends 1 residue before the CDR3 terminus; that terminus is restored from the germline J gene. V gave up 5 bases and J gave up 2 bases; unmatched junction bases: 4. The CDR3 length is 15 residues. Germline-derived CDR1 and CDR2 are FNHDT and SITEND (reference sequence).

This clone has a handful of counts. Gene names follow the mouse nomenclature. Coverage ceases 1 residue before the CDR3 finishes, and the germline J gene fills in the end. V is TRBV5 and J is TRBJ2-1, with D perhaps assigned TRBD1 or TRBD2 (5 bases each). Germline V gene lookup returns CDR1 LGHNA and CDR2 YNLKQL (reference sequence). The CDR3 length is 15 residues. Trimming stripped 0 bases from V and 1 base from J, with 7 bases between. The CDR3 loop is CASSQERGNYAEQFF. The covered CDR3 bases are TGTGCCAGCAGCCAAGAACGGGGGAACTATGCTGAGCAGTTC.

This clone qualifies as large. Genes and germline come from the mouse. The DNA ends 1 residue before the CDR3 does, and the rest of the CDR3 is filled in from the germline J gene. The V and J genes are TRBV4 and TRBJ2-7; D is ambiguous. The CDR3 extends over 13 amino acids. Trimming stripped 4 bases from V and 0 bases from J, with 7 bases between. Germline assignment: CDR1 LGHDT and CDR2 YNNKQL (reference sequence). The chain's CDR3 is CASSLQNSYEQYF. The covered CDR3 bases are TGTGCCAGCAGCTTACAAAACTCCTATGAACAGTAC.

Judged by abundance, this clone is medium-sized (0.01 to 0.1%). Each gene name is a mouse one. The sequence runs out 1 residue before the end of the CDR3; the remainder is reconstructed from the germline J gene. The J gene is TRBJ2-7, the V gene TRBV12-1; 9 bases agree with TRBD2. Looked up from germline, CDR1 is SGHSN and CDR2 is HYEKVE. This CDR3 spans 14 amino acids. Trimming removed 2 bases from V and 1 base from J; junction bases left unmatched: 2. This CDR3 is CASSPGLGSYEQYF. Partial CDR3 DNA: TGTGCCAGCTCTCCCGGACTGGGGTCCTATGAACAGTAC.

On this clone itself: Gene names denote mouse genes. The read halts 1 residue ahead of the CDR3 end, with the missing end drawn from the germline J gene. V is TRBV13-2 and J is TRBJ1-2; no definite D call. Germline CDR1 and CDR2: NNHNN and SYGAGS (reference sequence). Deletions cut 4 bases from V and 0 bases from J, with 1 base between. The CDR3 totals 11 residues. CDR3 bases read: TGTGCCAGCGGTTCAAACTCCGACTACACC. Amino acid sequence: CASGSNSDYT. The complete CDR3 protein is CASGSNSDYTF.

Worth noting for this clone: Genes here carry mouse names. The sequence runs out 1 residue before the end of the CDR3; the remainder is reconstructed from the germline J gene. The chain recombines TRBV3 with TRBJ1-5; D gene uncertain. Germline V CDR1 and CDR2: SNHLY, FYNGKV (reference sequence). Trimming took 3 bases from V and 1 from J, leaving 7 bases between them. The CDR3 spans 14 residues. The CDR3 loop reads CASSFAGNNQAPLF. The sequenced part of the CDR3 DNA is TGTGCCAGCAGCTTTGCCGGGAACAACCAGGCTCCGCTT.

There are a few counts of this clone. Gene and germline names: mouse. CDR3 sequence reads: CSSSQGGYEQYF. The part of the CDR3 DNA that was read is TGCTCCAGCAGTCAAGGGGGATATGAACAGTAC. This chain connects TRBV23 to TRBJ2-7. Coverage ceases 1 residue before the CDR3 finishes, and the germline J gene fills in the end. The CDR3 sequence is 12 residues long. Germline V lookup: CDR1 KGHTA, CDR2 FQNQQP.

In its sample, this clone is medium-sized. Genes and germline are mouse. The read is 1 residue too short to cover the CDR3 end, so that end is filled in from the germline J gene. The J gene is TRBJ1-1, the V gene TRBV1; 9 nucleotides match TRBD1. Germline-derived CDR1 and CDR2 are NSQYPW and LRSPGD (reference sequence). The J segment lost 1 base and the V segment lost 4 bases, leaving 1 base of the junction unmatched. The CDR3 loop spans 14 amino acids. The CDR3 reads CTCSVGQGNTEVFF. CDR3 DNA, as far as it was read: TGCACCTGCAGTGTGGGACAGGGAAACACAGAAGTCTTC.

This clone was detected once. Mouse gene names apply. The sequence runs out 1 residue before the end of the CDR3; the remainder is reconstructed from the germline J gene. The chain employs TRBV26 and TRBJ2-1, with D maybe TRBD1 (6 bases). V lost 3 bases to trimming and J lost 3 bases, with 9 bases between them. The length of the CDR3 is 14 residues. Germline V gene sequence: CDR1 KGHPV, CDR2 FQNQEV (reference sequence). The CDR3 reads CASSLGQLYAEQFF. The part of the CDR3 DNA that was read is TGTGCCAGCAGTCTCGGACAGCTCTATGCTGAGCAGTTC.

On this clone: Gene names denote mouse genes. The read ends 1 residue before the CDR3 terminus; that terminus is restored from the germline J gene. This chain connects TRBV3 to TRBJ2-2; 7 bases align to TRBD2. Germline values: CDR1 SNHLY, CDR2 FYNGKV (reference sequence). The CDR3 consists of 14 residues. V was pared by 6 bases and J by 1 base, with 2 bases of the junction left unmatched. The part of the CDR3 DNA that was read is TGTGCCAGCAGGCCTGGGGGAAACACCGGGCAGCTCTAC. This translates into CASRPGGNTGQLY. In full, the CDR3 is CASRPGGNTGQLYF.

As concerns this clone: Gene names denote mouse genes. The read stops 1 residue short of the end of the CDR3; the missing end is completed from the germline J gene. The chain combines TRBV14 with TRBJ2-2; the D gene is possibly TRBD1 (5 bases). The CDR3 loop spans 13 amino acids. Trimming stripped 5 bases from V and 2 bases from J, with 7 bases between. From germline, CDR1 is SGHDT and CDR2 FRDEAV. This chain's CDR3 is CASRSGNTGQLYF. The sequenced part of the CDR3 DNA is TGTGCCAGCAGATCAGGGAACACCGGGCAGCTCTAC.

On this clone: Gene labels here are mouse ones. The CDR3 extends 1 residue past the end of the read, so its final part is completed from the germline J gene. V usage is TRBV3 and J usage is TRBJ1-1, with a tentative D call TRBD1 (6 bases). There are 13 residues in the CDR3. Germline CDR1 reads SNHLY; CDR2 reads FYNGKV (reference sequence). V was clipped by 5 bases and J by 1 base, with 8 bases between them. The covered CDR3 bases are TGTGCCAGCAGCATCAGGGGAAACACAGAAGTCTTC. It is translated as CASSIRGNTEVF. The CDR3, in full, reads CASSIRGNTEVFF.

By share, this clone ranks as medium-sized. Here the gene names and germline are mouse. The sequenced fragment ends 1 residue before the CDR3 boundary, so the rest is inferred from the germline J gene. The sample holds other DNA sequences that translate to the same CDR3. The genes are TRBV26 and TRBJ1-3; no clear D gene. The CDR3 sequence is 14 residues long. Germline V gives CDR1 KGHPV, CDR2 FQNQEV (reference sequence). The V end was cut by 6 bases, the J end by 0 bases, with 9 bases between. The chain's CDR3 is CASSPGNSGNTLYF. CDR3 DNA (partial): TGTGCCAGCAGCCCTGGAAATTCTGGAAATACGCTCTAT. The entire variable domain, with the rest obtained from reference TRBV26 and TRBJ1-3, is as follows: NSKVIQTPRYLVKGQGQKAKMRCIPEKGHPVVFWYQQNKNNEFKFLINFQNQEVLQQIDMTEKRFSAECPSNSPCSLEIQSSEAGDSALYLCASSPGNSGNTLYFGEGSRLIVV.

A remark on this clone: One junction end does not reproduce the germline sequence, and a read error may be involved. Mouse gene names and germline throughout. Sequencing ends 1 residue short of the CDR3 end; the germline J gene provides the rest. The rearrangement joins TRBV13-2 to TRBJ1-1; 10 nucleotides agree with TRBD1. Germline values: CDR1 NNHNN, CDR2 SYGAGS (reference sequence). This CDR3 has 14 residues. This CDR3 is CASSDRGQGTEVFF. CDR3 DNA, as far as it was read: TGTGCCAGCAGTGATAGGGGACAGGGGACAGAAGTCTTC.

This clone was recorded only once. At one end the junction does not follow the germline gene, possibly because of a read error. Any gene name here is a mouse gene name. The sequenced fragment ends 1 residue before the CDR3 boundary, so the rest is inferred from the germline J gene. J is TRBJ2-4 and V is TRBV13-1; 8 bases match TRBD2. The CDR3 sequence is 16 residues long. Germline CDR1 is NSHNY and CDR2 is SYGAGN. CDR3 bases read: TGTCCCAGCCGTGATGGGCCGGGGGGGCGTCAAAACACCTTGTAC. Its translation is CPSRDGPGGRQNTLY. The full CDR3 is CPSRDGPGGRQNTLYF.

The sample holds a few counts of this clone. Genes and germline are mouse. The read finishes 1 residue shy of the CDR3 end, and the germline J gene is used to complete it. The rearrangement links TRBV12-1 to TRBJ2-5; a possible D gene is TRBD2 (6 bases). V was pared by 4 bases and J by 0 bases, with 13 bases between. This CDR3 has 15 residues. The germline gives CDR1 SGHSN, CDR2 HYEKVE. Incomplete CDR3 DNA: TGTGCCAGCTCCCCTGGACTGCTTAACCAAGACACCCAGTAC. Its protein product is CASSPGLLNQDTQY. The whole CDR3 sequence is CASSPGLLNQDTQYF.

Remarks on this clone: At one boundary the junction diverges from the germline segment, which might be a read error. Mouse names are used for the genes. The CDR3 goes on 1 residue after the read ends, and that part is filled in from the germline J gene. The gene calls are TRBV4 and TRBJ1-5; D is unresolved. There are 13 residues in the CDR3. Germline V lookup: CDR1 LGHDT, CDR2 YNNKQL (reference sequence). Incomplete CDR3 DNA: TGTCCCAGCAGCTCAACACTCAACCAGGCTCCGCTT. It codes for CPSSSTLNQAPL. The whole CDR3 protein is CPSSSTLNQAPLF.

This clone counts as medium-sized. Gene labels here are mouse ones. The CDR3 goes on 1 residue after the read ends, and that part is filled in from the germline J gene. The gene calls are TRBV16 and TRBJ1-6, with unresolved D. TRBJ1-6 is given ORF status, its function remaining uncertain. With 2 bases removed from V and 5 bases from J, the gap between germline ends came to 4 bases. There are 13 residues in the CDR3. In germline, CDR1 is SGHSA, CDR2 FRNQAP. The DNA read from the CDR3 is TGTGCAAGCAGCTTAACAGATAATTCGCCCCTCTAC. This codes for CASSLTDNSPLY. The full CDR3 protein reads CASSLTDNSPLYF.